Detailed here is one TCR beta chain. The antigen it binds to is not known. No base quality values were provided; no much bigger clone lies one nucleotide off. The sample belongs to a study of control samples from healthy donors and cancer patients (dated by TCRdb to the early 2020s). The CDR3 goes from the cysteine to the phenylalanine over 18 residues. Of all the DNA, just the CDR3 is kept, 54 bases in frame from base 1. V is cut by 1 base and J by 1 base, and the space between the germline ends is 18 bases. Based on the germline V gene, the CDR1 and CDR2 sequences are SGHTA and FQGNSA. Libraries were built with the immunoSEQ multiplex PCR assay. As stored in TCRdb, this immuneACCESS dataset retains in-frame rearrangements with V and J assigned. A fraction of the clones does not appear; measured against another copy, unresolved V genes explain less than half of the discrepancy, and the remainder lacks a known reason. Across this sample there are 60,000 to 75,000 clones, with approximately 89% seen only once. Approximately 5% of the sample rests with the top ten.

The sequencing sample was made of PBMCs. The receptor chain draws on TRBV7-2 and TRBJ2-3; the D gene is possibly TRBD1 or TRBD2, each agreeing over 6 bases. This TCR came from a man between 60 and 75 years old with colorectal cancer. The bases are TGTGCCAGCAGCTTAGTGCCGGGGGCGACGGGACGCACAGATACGCAGTATTTT. It specifies CASSLVPGATGRTDTQYF.